This T cell receptor beta chain was profiled in a study of response to subunit inactivated influenza vaccine. Study-level findings and limits: New T cells are recruited in small numbers by each seasonal influenza vaccination, according to the authors' suggestion.

The CDR3 spans 12 residues. The V gene's germline CDR1 is GTSNPN and CDR2 SVGIG (reference sequence). V lost 0 bases, J lost 7 bases, and 7 bases lay in between. MiXCR was run by TCRdb on the RT-PCR reads, yielding one entry per CDR3 protein. The sample has about 830,000 distinct CDR3 sequences; roughly 18% are singletons. This clonotype was seen more than once but under ten times. The antigen is unknown. The clonotype was recovered from a man aged 45 to 65 who received an inactivated influenza vaccine. The sequences come from PBMCs from blood, collected around 5 days after vaccination. The V call is TRBV30, the J call TRBJ2-1; possible D gene TRBD2, 5 bases. The CDR3 sequence is CAWSVRGNEQFF. CDR3 bases: TGTGCCTGGAGTGTACGAGGGAATGAGCAGTTCTTC.